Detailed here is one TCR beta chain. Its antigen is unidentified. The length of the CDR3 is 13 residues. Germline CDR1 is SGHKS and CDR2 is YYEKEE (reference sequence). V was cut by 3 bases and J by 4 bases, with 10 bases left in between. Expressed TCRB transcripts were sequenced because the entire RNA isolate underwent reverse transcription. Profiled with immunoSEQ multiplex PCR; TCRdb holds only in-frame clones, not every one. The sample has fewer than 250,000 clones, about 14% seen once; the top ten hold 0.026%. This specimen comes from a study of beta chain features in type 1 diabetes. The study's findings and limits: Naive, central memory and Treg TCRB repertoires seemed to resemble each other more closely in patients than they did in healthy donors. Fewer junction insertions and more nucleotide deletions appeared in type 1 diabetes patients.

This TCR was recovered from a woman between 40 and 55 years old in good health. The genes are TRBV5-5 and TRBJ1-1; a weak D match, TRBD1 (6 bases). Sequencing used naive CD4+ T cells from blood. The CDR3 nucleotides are TGTGCCAGCAGCTCCCAGGGGTCCACTGAAGCTTTCTTT. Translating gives CASSSQGSTEAFF.